These T cell receptor beta chains were read from a single sample in a study of shared clonotypes between healthy human individuals. TCRdb's table, derived via immunoSEQ multiplex PCR, lists solely in-frame clones and lacks some. The sample lists 2 million to 2.5 million clones; under 95% were seen once. The sample consisted of naive CD4+ T cells from PBMCs. The receptors stem from a man aged 18 to 35 in good health. Some clones in this sample may be carry-over from other donors' samples. The CDR3 runs from the conserved cysteine through the conserved F or W. D genes are given only for firm matches. Some rows mark clone size as missing; the rest say once, few, many or name a class of expanded clone.

TRBJ1-1 | NA | few | TRBV28 | CASTGPGGNTEAFF | TGTGCCAGCACCGGGCCAGGTGGGAACACTGAAGCTTTCTTT
TRBJ1-2 | NA | NA | TRBV28 | CASSQSLNYGYTF | TGTGCCAGCAGTCAAAGTCTTAACTATGGCTACACCTTC
TRBJ2-1 | NA | once | TRBV6-6 | CASSQGPSSYNEQFF | TGTGCCAGCAGTCAGGGCCCCAGCTCCTACAATGAGCAGTTCTTC
TRBJ1-4 | NA | NA | TRBV4-2 | CASSQASGWTNEKLFF | TGTGCCAGCAGCCAAGCGTCAGGGTGGACTAATGAAAAACTGTTTTTT
TRBJ2-3 | NA | NA | TRBV29-1 | CSVEFADTQYF | TGCAGCGTTGAGTTCGCAGATACGCAGTATTTT
TRBJ2-1 | TRBD2 | NA | TRBV4-1 | CASRKGLAGDNEQFF | TGCGCCAGCAGAAAAGGACTAGCGGGAGACAATGAGCAGTTCTTC
TRBJ2-2 | NA | NA | TRBV28 | CASSLFLGGELFF | TGTGCCAGCAGTTTATTCCTCGGAGGAGAGCTGTTTTTT
TRBJ2-2 | TRBD2 | NA | TRBV9 | CASSLSGSTGELFF | TGTGCCAGCAGCCTTAGCGGGAGCACCGGGGAGCTGTTTTTT
TRBJ2-2 | NA | NA | TRBV5-1 | CASSLGGAGGELFF | TGCGCCAGCAGCTTGGGTGGGGCTGGCGGGGAGCTGTTTTTT
TRBJ1-1 | NA | NA | TRBV5-5 | CASSLLLGQRVATEAFF | TGTGCCAGCAGCTTGTTGCTTGGACAAAGGGTCGCCACTGAAGCTTTCTTT
TRBJ2-1 | NA | NA | TRBV5-1 | CASSFRLADNEQFF | TGCGCCAGCAGCTTTAGGCTAGCTGACAATGAGCAGTTCTTC
TRBJ1-2 | NA | NA | TRBV5-1 | CASSSLGDTF | TGCGCCAGCAGCTCCCTCGGGGACACCTTC
TRBJ2-2 | TRBD1 | NA | TRBV5-6 | CASGRGSGTVLYTGELFF | TGTGCCAGCGGAAGAGGATCGGGGACAGTTCTTTACACCGGGGAGCTGTTTTTT
TRBJ2-1 | NA | NA | TRBV27 | CASSPQVWYNEQFF | TGTGCCAGCAGCCCCCAAGTTTGGTACAATGAGCAGTTCTTC
TRBJ2-6 | NA | NA | TRBV5-1 | CASSAGTAGANVLTF | TGCGCCAGCAGCGCTGGCACCGCTGGGGCCAACGTCCTGACTTTC